This entry lists 2 T cell receptor beta chains sequenced from one sample in a study of cytotoxic CD8 clonotypes in ibrutinib-treated CLL. Sequencing used immunoSEQ multiplex PCR; TCRdb keeps in-frame clones, though not all of them. The sample has approximately 160,000 clones, around nine tenths seen once. The specimen was PBMCs, collected at disease progression, from a patient treated with ibrutinib. The receptors shown here come from a human donor with chronic lymphocytic leukemia.

The chain is built from TRBV5-5 and TRBJ2-7, with D unresolved. The germline V gene encodes CDR1 SGHKS and CDR2 YYEKEE (reference sequence). The CDR3 extends over 12 amino acids. V was trimmed by 2 bases and J by 5 bases, leaving 8 bases between them. CDR3 sequence (DNA): TGTGCCAGCAGCTTTACCCGCCACGAGCAGTACTTC. Amino acids: CASSFTRHEQYF.

The chain is built from TRBV7-3 and TRBJ2-3; 12 bases fit TRBD2. With 1 base clipped from V and 6 bases from J, the junction kept 2 bases outside the gene matches. CDR1 and CDR2 from the germline V gene are SGHTA and FQGTGA. This CDR3 has 15 residues. The CDR3 is CASSLRLAGGDTQYF. The CDR3 coding sequence is TGTGCCAGCAGCTTAAGGCTAGCGGGAGGGGATACGCAGTATTTT. The full variable domain, with the rest looked up from reference TRBV7-3 and TRBJ2-3, is GAGVSQTPSNKVTEKGKYVELRCDPISGHTALYWYRQSLGQGPEFLIYFQGTGAADDSGLPNDRFFAVRPEGSVSTLKIQRTERGDSAVYLCASSLRLAGGDTQYFGPGTRLTVL.